This T cell receptor (beta chain) emerged from a study of blood T cell repertoires in COVID-19. The V and J ends lost 2 bases and 2 bases respectively, with 10 bases between them. The CDR3 runs 13 residues. Per the germline V gene, CDR1 is GTSNPN and CDR2 is SVGIG (reference sequence). TCRdb's table, derived via immunoSEQ multiplex PCR, lists solely in-frame clones and lacks some. The sample includes approximately 150,000 clones, approximately 88% of them seen just once. Sequencing was carried out using peripheral blood. The chain links TRBV30 to TRBJ2-7; the D gene is possibly TRBD2 (6 bases). The receptor was derived from a woman aged 50 to 65 with acute or convalescent COVID-19. The CDR3 region has the DNA TGTGCCTGGAGTCGGGAGTCCACCTACGAGCAGTACTTC. It encodes CAWSRESTYEQYF.